Listed below are T cell receptor beta chains from one sample, sequenced in a study of beta chain features in type 1 diabetes. Method: immunoSEQ multiplex PCR; TCRdb's copy keeps in-frame clones and lacks some. The sample consists of 300,000 to 400,000 clones, approximately 13% of them appearing once. The sample comprised naive CD4+ T cells from blood. These receptors were obtained from a woman under 30 with type 1 diabetes. CDR3s include the opening cysteine and the closing phenylalanine or tryptophan. Fields, in order: D gene, V gene, J gene, CDR3 length, clone size, CDR3 protein, CDR3 DNA. A D gene is named only where the DNA matches it firmly. Where a row states a size, it is once, few, many or the class of an expanded clone; other rows omit it.

d_call: TRBD1
v_call: TRBV11-2
j_call: TRBJ2-3
cdr3_length: 14
clone_size: NA
cdr3_aa: CASRTGYDADTQYF
cdr3_nt: TGTGCCAGCAGGACAGGGTACGACGCAGATACGCAGTATTTT

d_call: NA
v_call: TRBV7-2
j_call: TRBJ2-3
cdr3_length: 14
clone_size: NA
cdr3_aa: CASSLSGPTDTQYF
cdr3_nt: TGTGCCAGCAGCCTTAGCGGACCAACAGATACGCAGTATTTT

d_call: NA
v_call: TRBV9
j_call: TRBJ2-6
cdr3_length: 16
clone_size: few
cdr3_aa: CASSLQGHAGANVLTF
cdr3_nt: TGTGCCAGCAGCCTTCAGGGGCATGCCGGGGCCAACGTCCTGACTTTC

d_call: TRBD2
v_call: TRBV30
j_call: TRBJ2-2
cdr3_length: 16
clone_size: few
cdr3_aa: CAWSGAGAPNTGELFF
cdr3_nt: TGTGCCTGGAGCGGTGCGGGAGCCCCGAACACCGGGGAGCTGTTTTTT

d_call: TRBD2
v_call: TRBV7-9
j_call: TRBJ2-7
cdr3_length: 16
clone_size: few
cdr3_aa: CASSSGTSGSSHEQYF
cdr3_nt: TGTGCCAGCAGCTCCGGGACTAGCGGGAGTTCACACGAGCAGTACTTC

d_call: NA
v_call: TRBV19
j_call: TRBJ2-7
cdr3_length: 13
clone_size: few
cdr3_aa: CASTRGGGYEQYF
cdr3_nt: TGTGCCAGTACTCGGGGTGGAGGTTACGAGCAGTACTTC

d_call: NA
v_call: TRBV5-1
j_call: TRBJ2-6
cdr3_length: 17
clone_size: few
cdr3_aa: CASSLDSSLSGANVLTF
cdr3_nt: TGCGCCAGCAGCTTGGACAGCTCCCTCTCTGGGGCCAACGTCCTGACTTTC

d_call: NA
v_call: TRBV7-2
j_call: TRBJ2-3
cdr3_length: 12
clone_size: few
cdr3_aa: CASSLSLDTQYF
cdr3_nt: TGTGCCAGCAGCCTTTCGTTGGATACGCAGTATTTT

d_call: TRBD2
v_call: TRBV9
j_call: TRBJ2-1
cdr3_length: 16
clone_size: few
cdr3_aa: CASSGPGTSGRNEQFF
cdr3_nt: TGTGCCAGCAGCGGACCCGGGACTAGCGGGAGAAATGAGCAGTTCTTC

d_call: NA
v_call: TRBV28
j_call: TRBJ2-7
cdr3_length: 12
clone_size: NA
cdr3_aa: CASSGAAYEQYF
cdr3_nt: TGTGCCAGCAGTGGGGCCGCCTACGAGCAGTACTTC

d_call: NA
v_call: TRBV11-2
j_call: TRBJ1-1
cdr3_length: 17
clone_size: few
cdr3_aa: CASSSRLIGAANTEAFF
cdr3_nt: TGTGCCAGCAGCTCACGACTCATAGGGGCCGCGAACACTGAAGCTTTCTTT

d_call: TRBD2
v_call: TRBV30
j_call: TRBJ2-7
cdr3_length: 17
clone_size: NA
cdr3_aa: CAWRVQVLAGDVHEQYF
cdr3_nt: TGTGCCTGGAGGGTACAGGTACTAGCGGGAGACGTCCACGAGCAGTACTTC

d_call: TRBD1
v_call: TRBV29-1
j_call: TRBJ2-4
cdr3_length: 14
clone_size: NA
cdr3_aa: CSVRDRAAKNIQYF
cdr3_nt: TGCAGCGTCCGGGACAGGGCGGCCAAAAACATTCAGTACTTC

d_call: TRBD2
v_call: TRBV5-1
j_call: TRBJ2-1
cdr3_length: 15
clone_size: few
cdr3_aa: CASSLRLAPYNEQFF
cdr3_nt: TGCGCCAGCAGCCTCCGACTAGCTCCTTACAATGAGCAGTTCTTC

d_call: TRBD2
v_call: TRBV2
j_call: TRBJ2-1
cdr3_length: 14
clone_size: NA
cdr3_aa: CASTRTSGYNEQFF
cdr3_nt: TGTGCCAGCACCAGGACTAGCGGCTACAATGAGCAGTTCTTC

d_call: NA
v_call: TRBV6-5
j_call: TRBJ1-5
cdr3_length: 14
clone_size: NA
cdr3_aa: CAVGGASSNQPQHF
cdr3_nt: TGTGCCGTCGGAGGGGCGTCGAGCAATCAGCCCCAGCATTTT

d_call: NA
v_call: TRBV6-6
j_call: TRBJ2-7
cdr3_length: 13
clone_size: few
cdr3_aa: CASSWQGSYEQYF
cdr3_nt: TGTGCCAGCAGTTGGCAGGGGTCCTACGAGCAGTACTTC

d_call: NA
v_call: TRBV9
j_call: TRBJ2-1
cdr3_length: 13
clone_size: many
cdr3_aa: CASSRSGGTEQFF
cdr3_nt: TGTGCCAGCAGCCGTAGTGGGGGGACTGAGCAGTTCTTC

d_call: NA
v_call: TRBV7-6
j_call: TRBJ1-4
cdr3_length: 12
clone_size: few
cdr3_aa: CASSSSDEKLFF
cdr3_nt: TGTGCCAGCAGCTCCTCCGATGAAAAACTGTTTTTT

d_call: NA
v_call: TRBV28
j_call: TRBJ2-7
cdr3_length: 16
clone_size: few
cdr3_aa: CASISPWAGNSYEQYF
cdr3_nt: TGTGCCAGCATTAGCCCGTGGGCGGGGAACTCCTACGAGCAGTACTTC

d_call: NA
v_call: TRBV18
j_call: TRBJ1-1
cdr3_length: 15
clone_size: few
cdr3_aa: CASSPTGLSGTEAFF
cdr3_nt: TGTGCCAGCTCACCCACAGGGCTAAGTGGCACTGAAGCTTTCTTT

d_call: NA
v_call: TRBV5-1
j_call: TRBJ2-3
cdr3_length: 13
clone_size: NA
cdr3_aa: CASSLASADTQYF
cdr3_nt: TGCGCCAGCAGCTTAGCAAGCGCAGATACGCAGTATTTT

d_call: TRBD1
v_call: TRBV7-9
j_call: TRBJ2-1
cdr3_length: 15
clone_size: NA
cdr3_aa: CAGARRRTGLNEQFF
cdr3_nt: TGTGCCGGAGCTCGACGGCGGACAGGGCTCAATGAGCAGTTCTTC

d_call: TRBD1
v_call: TRBV4-2
j_call: TRBJ1-2
cdr3_length: 15
clone_size: NA
cdr3_aa: CASTRTGGGNYGYTF
cdr3_nt: TGTGCCAGTACCCGGACAGGGGGTGGTAACTATGGCTACACCTTC

d_call: TRBD2
v_call: TRBV4-3
j_call: TRBJ2-1
cdr3_length: 15
clone_size: few
cdr3_aa: CASSLEGLADNEQFF
cdr3_nt: TGCGCCAGCAGCCTCGAGGGACTAGCTGACAATGAGCAGTTCTTC

d_call: NA
v_call: TRBV5-1
j_call: TRBJ2-1
cdr3_length: 15
clone_size: NA
cdr3_aa: CASSPGARSHNEQFF
cdr3_nt: TGCGCCAGCAGCCCTGGCGCGCGGAGTCACAATGAGCAGTTCTTC

d_call: NA
v_call: TRBV11-2
j_call: TRBJ1-5
cdr3_length: 13
clone_size: NA
cdr3_aa: CASSQGRGQPQHF
cdr3_nt: TGTGCCAGCAGCCAGGGGAGAGGACAGCCCCAGCATTTT

d_call: TRBD1
v_call: TRBV30
j_call: TRBJ2-7
cdr3_length: 14
clone_size: NA
cdr3_aa: CAWSSSTGAREQYF
cdr3_nt: TGTGCCTGGAGTTCGTCTACAGGGGCGCGGGAGCAGTACTTC

d_call: NA
v_call: TRBV2
j_call: TRBJ2-1
cdr3_length: 11
clone_size: few
cdr3_aa: CASTRTNEQFF
cdr3_nt: TGTGCCAGCACAAGGACAAATGAGCAGTTCTTC

d_call: NA
v_call: TRBV14
j_call: TRBJ2-1
cdr3_length: 13
clone_size: NA
cdr3_aa: CASSQDHWLVPFF
cdr3_nt: TGTGCCAGCAGCCAAGATCATTGGCTCGTCCCCTTCTTC

d_call: TRBD2
v_call: TRBV19
j_call: TRBJ2-1
cdr3_length: 15
clone_size: NA
cdr3_aa: CASSIGLAGGDEQFF
cdr3_nt: TGTGCCAGTAGTATTGGGCTAGCGGGAGGGGATGAGCAGTTCTTC

d_call: NA
v_call: TRBV6-1
j_call: TRBJ2-2
cdr3_length: 14
clone_size: few
cdr3_aa: CASSLIDSTGELFF
cdr3_nt: TGTGCCAGCAGTCTGATTGACAGCACCGGGGAGCTGTTTTTT

d_call: TRBD1
v_call: TRBV29-1
j_call: TRBJ1-1
cdr3_length: 12
clone_size: few
cdr3_aa: CSVNRGPTEAFF
cdr3_nt: TGCAGCGTGAACAGGGGGCCCACTGAAGCTTTCTTT

d_call: NA
v_call: TRBV18
j_call: TRBJ1-2
cdr3_length: 14
clone_size: NA
cdr3_aa: CASSPNRDGYGYTF
cdr3_nt: TGTGCCAGCTCACCTAACAGGGATGGCTATGGCTACACCTTC

d_call: NA
v_call: TRBV27
j_call: TRBJ1-5
cdr3_length: 14
clone_size: NA
cdr3_aa: CASSADRRNQPQHF
cdr3_nt: TGTGCCAGCAGTGCTGACAGGAGAAATCAGCCCCAGCATTTT

d_call: NA
v_call: TRBV18
j_call: TRBJ1-1
cdr3_length: 15
clone_size: NA
cdr3_aa: CASSPPSAMNTEAFF
cdr3_nt: TGTGCCAGCTCACCACCTTCTGCTATGAACACTGAAGCTTTCTTT

d_call: NA
v_call: TRBV27
j_call: TRBJ2-5
cdr3_length: 14
clone_size: NA
cdr3_aa: CASSLAGLQETQYF
cdr3_nt: TGTGCCAGCAGTTTGGCGGGGCTCCAAGAGACCCAGTACTTC

d_call: NA
v_call: TRBV29-1
j_call: TRBJ1-2
cdr3_length: 13
clone_size: NA
cdr3_aa: CSHRGDGNYGYTF
cdr3_nt: TGCAGCCATCGGGGGGATGGGAACTATGGCTACACCTTC

d_call: TRBD2
v_call: TRBV30
j_call: TRBJ2-1
cdr3_length: 15
clone_size: few
cdr3_aa: CAWTEGLAGGNEQFF
cdr3_nt: TGTGCCTGGACCGAGGGACTAGCGGGAGGCAATGAGCAGTTCTTC

d_call: NA
v_call: TRBV6-5
j_call: TRBJ1-5
cdr3_length: 14
clone_size: once
cdr3_aa: CASSGERAGQPQHF
cdr3_nt: TGTGCCAGCAGCGGGGAGAGGGCCGGGCAGCCCCAGCATTTT

d_call: NA
v_call: TRBV19
j_call: TRBJ1-5
cdr3_length: 15
clone_size: NA
cdr3_aa: CATSNLGASNQPQHF
cdr3_nt: TGTGCCACCTCCAACCTGGGGGCGAGCAATCAGCCCCAGCATTTT

d_call: TRBD1
v_call: TRBV5-1
j_call: TRBJ1-2
cdr3_length: 14
clone_size: NA
cdr3_aa: CASSPKTGDIGYTF
cdr3_nt: TGCGCCAGCAGCCCGAAGACAGGGGATATAGGCTACACCTTC

d_call: NA
v_call: TRBV30
j_call: TRBJ2-4
cdr3_length: 13
clone_size: NA
cdr3_aa: CAWSEGGKNIQYF
cdr3_nt: TGTGCCTGGAGTGAGGGAGGCAAAAACATTCAGTACTTC

d_call: NA
v_call: TRBV6-4
j_call: TRBJ2-3
cdr3_length: 15
clone_size: NA
cdr3_aa: CASSAVGVGTDTQYF
cdr3_nt: TGTGCCAGCAGTGCGGTAGGGGTCGGCACAGATACGCAGTATTTT

d_call: TRBD1
v_call: TRBV9
j_call: TRBJ2-5
cdr3_length: 16
clone_size: few
cdr3_aa: CASSARQGWAQETQYF
cdr3_nt: TGTGCCAGCAGCGCACGACAGGGTTGGGCCCAAGAGACCCAGTACTTC

d_call: NA
v_call: TRBV6-5
j_call: TRBJ2-2
cdr3_length: 14
clone_size: few
cdr3_aa: CASSSPWTTGELFF
cdr3_nt: TGTGCCAGCAGTAGTCCATGGACTACCGGGGAGCTGTTTTTT

d_call: NA
v_call: TRBV27
j_call: TRBJ2-7
cdr3_length: 17
clone_size: NA
cdr3_aa: CASSLFGTGTPSYEQYF
cdr3_nt: TGTGCCAGCAGTTTATTCGGCACAGGAACACCTTCCTACGAGCAGTACTTC

d_call: NA
v_call: TRBV30
j_call: TRBJ1-3
cdr3_length: 14
clone_size: few
cdr3_aa: CAWGNREHGNTIYF
cdr3_nt: TGTGCCTGGGGGAACAGGGAACATGGAAACACCATATATTTT

d_call: NA
v_call: TRBV6-1
j_call: TRBJ1-5
cdr3_length: 11
clone_size: few
cdr3_aa: CASSGRLSQHF
cdr3_nt: TGTGCCAGCAGTGGTCGACTGTCCCAGCATTTT

d_call: NA
v_call: TRBV7-2
j_call: TRBJ1-5
cdr3_length: 15
clone_size: NA
cdr3_aa: CASSLGQALNQPQHF
cdr3_nt: TGTGCCAGCAGCTTAGGACAGGCATTGAATCAGCCCCAGCATTTT